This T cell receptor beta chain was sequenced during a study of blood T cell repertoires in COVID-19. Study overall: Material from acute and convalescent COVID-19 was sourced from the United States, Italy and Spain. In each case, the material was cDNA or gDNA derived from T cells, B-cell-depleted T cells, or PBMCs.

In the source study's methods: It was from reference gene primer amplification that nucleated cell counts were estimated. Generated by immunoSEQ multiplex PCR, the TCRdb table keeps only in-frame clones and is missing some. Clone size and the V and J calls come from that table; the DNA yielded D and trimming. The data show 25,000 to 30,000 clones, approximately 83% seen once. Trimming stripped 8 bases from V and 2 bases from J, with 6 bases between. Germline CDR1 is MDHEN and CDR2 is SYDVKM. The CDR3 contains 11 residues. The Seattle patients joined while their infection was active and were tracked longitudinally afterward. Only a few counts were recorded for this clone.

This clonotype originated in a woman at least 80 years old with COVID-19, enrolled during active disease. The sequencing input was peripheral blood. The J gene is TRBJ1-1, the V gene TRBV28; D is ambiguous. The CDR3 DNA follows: TGTGCCAGCGGAGTTAACACTGAAGCTTTCTTT. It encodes CASGVNTEAFF.